This T cell receptor (beta chain) was recorded in a study of monozygotic twins with inflammatory bowel disease (dated 2019 in TCRdb). As for the study more broadly: The complete study included about 28 monozygotic twin pairs: 19 IBD-discordant Danish pairs and nine German pairs, of which four were IBD-concordant and five were IBD-discordant. The search for disease-associated traits relied mainly on comparing IBD patients with their genetically identical healthy co-twins within discordant pairs. Each individual had, on average, about 151 000 unique TCRalpha sequences and 181 000 unique TCRbeta sequences available for analysis. General findings and caveats noted by the study authors: No single strong signal or clonotype linked to IBD turned up in the results, so the idea that one exists was not supported. Distinction between different T cell subtypes could not be achieved in the analysis. IBD patients had lower TCRbeta repertoire diversity, measured by the inverse Simpson index, than their healthy co-twins. IBD patients shared fewer clonotypes with other individuals than healthy twins did, most markedly in patients showing signs of disease activity. Repertoire similarity did not differ between concordant and discordant twins, which could be due to limited statistical power. Differing immunosuppressive treatments among patients may have added background noise and inter-individual variability to the repertoires.

The library was produced with 5' RACE. Preparation of each TCR library used approximately 4,000 ng of total RNA. cDNA was synthesized with SMARTScribe reverse transcriptase in eight separate reactions per sample. During cDNA synthesis, template switching introduced unique molecular identifiers that contained a 6-nucleotide sample barcode. Amplification of TCRalpha and TCRbeta cDNA involved two nested PCRs of approximately 16 and 9 cycles, and each PCR was followed by bead purification. Before amplification, the cDNA was treated with uracil DNA-glycosylase and purified using the QIAquick PCR purification kit. The second PCR was the step at which Illumina TruSeq-compatible adapters and sample-specific barcodes were added. Library quality and concentration were checked on TapeStation and Qubit, and libraries were pooled at roughly 5 ng each. The pooled libraries were sequenced with 2 x 100 bp reads and custom sequencing primers on an Illumina HiSeq2500 single-index Rapid Run. In the original analysis: UMI-based consensus assembly with MiGEC version 1.2.6 was used to correct PCR and sequencing errors. MiXCR version 2.1.1 was used for V(D)J alignment, clonotype assembly and CDR3 extraction. Normalisation of gene usage, clonotype sharing and MAIT/NKT TCR abundance was achieved by analysing the top 1000, 10 000 and 20 000 clonotypes per sample. Diversity was computed as the inverse Simpson index with the vegan R package after downsampling to 27 000 UMIs. Paired Mann-Whitney U tests were applied to discordant twin pairs, with Benjamini-Hochberg correction for multiple testing. TCRdb reprocessed the sequencing reads and holds a single record per CDR3 protein sequence, with no DNA. In this record, the V and J calls reflect TCRdb's handling and not the investigators' own analysis. Per the sample table, the count is around 47,000 distinct CDR3 sequences. The ten most abundant clones make up about 5% of the sample.

From each donor, a roughly 2.6 ml peripheral blood sample was collected into PAXgene tubes and stored at -80 degrees C. Total RNA was isolated from whole blood with the PAXgene blood miRNA kit on an automated QIAcube, without T cell sorting. Peripheral blood from monozygotic twin pairs who were concordant or discordant for inflammatory bowel disease underwent deep TCRalpha and TCRbeta repertoire profiling using unique molecular barcoding. Smoking habits were recorded for all twin pairs, with individuals classified as current, former or never smokers. The CDR3 numbers 14 residues from cysteine through phenylalanine. The protein alone is recorded here. Per the germline V gene, KGHSH is the CDR1 and LQKENI is the CDR2. As regards this clonotype: Its target antigen remains unknown.

The TCR originated in a human donor with ulcerative colitis or Crohn's disease, or a healthy co-twin of an affected twin (not recorded which). Source material: blood. The chain uses TRBV18 and TRBJ2-4. The CDR3 in this case is CASSPGSARNIQYF.